The 23 T cell receptor beta chains below come from one sample, sequenced in a study of T cells in Graves' hyperthyroidism and ophthalmopathy. Regions amplified from RNA transcripts were the TCR beta CDR3 regions. The HTBI primer set served for first-round RT-PCR of the TCR CDR3. MiXCR, applied by TCRdb to the multiplex PCR reads, yields one record per CDR3 protein. The table records about 640,000 distinct CDR3 sequences, more than 20% of them present only once. Sequencing was carried out using blood. The receptors shown here come from a man aged 30 to 45 with Graves' ophthalmopathy.

This clonotype occurred many times. CDR3 coding DNA: TGTGCCAGCAGCTTAGGGGTAATGACCCACACTGAAGCTTTCTTT. Translated: CASSLGVMTHTEAFF. This sequence joins TRBV13 and TRBJ1-1; D not certain. The V gene's germline CDR1 is PRHDT and CDR2 FYEKMQ (reference sequence). The CDR3 loop spans 15 amino acids. Trimming took off 0 bases at V and 3 bases at J, with 11 bases between the two ends.

V gene TRBV20-1 combines with J gene TRBJ1-1; D gene uncertain. V lost 1 base, J lost 7 bases, and 13 bases lay in between. The CDR3 has 13 amino acids. Germline CDR1 and CDR2: DFQATT and SNEGSKA (reference sequence). In DNA form, the CDR3 reads TGCAGTGCTAGAGGTAGCATGAGAGATGAAGCTTTCTTT. Amino acids: CSARGSMRDEAFF.

The V gene is TRBV29-1, the J gene TRBJ2-1, with 14 positions matching TRBD2. V shed 5 bases and J 8 bases; nucleotides not matched to a gene: 5. Germline values: CDR1 SQVTM, CDR2 ANQGSEA. This CDR3 is built from 14 residues. Here the CDR3 reads CSVTGTSGSYEQFF. As DNA, the CDR3 is TGCAGCGTTACCGGGACTAGCGGGAGTTATGAGCAGTTCTTC.

A note on this clonotype: At one of its ends the junction is not consistent with the germline gene, which may arise from a read error. The rearrangement uses TRBV11-3 and TRBJ2-1, with D maybe TRBD1 (6 bases). Germline V gene lookup returns CDR1 SGHNT and CDR2 YENEEA. This CDR3 is built from 17 residues. The CDR3 region is CASSQDVGWGLDNEQFF. The CDR3 DNA sequence: TGCGCCAGCAGCCAAGATGTTGGGTGGGGGCTGGACAATGAGCAGTTCTTC.

The gene calls are TRBV4-1 and TRBJ2-1, with 8 nucleotides matching TRBD2. Germline V gene data show CDR1 as MGHRA and CDR2 as YSYEKL. This CDR3 has 15 residues. Trimming removed 7 bases from V and 7 bases from J; junction bases left unmatched: 12. CDR3 residues: CASTPGGSQLNEQFF. In DNA, the CDR3 is TGCGCCAGCACCCCGGGGGGGTCACAGCTGAATGAGCAGTTCTTC.

This clonotype has more than one count but fewer than ten. At one boundary the junction diverges from the germline segment, which might be a read error. This rearrangement joins TRBV28 to TRBJ2-7, with D tentatively TRBD1 (6 bases). This CDR3 spans 14 amino acids. Looked up from germline, CDR1 is MDHEN and CDR2 is SYDVKM. As DNA, the CDR3 is TGTGCCAGCAGTTTTGCCGGGACACAGTACGGGCAGTACTTC. Translation gives CASSFAGTQYGQYF.

The chain has TRBV28 and TRBJ2-1; TRBD2 aligns across 11 bases. CDR1 MDHEN and CDR2 SYDVKM come from the germline V gene. Losses at the gene ends were 5 bases for V and 6 bases for J; bases not matched to a gene: 6. CDR3 size: 15 residues. In nucleotides, the CDR3 is TGTGCCAGCAGTATACTAGCGGGGGCCCTCAATGAGCAGTTCTTC. This encodes CASSILAGALNEQFF. The full variable domain, its missing parts supplied by reference TRBV28 and TRBJ2-1, is DVKVTQSSRYLVKRTGEKVFLECVQDMDHENMFWYRQDPGLGLRLIYFSYDVKMKEKGDIPEGYSVSREKKERFSLILESASTNQTSMYLCASSILAGALNEQFFGPGTRLTVL.

The rearrangement links TRBV29-1 to TRBJ2-2; 8 bases fit TRBD1. This CDR3 comprises 12 residues. The trim removed 6 bases at V and 6 bases at J, leaving 3 bases unmatched. Per germline, CDR1 SQVTM and CDR2 ANQGSEA. This chain's CDR3 is CSVEQGAGELFF. The CDR3 DNA reads TGCAGCGTCGAACAGGGGGCCGGGGAGCTGTTTTTT.

Details on this clonotype: This likely traces to a read error, being one base from a far larger clone. This rearrangement joins TRBV7-2 to TRBJ2-3, with a possible D match to TRBD1 (5 bases). From germline, CDR1 is SGHTA and CDR2 FQGNSA. Trimming pared 5 bases from V and 4 bases from J, leaving 10 bases between. The CDR3 totals 13 residues. The CDR3 protein is CASSRDSPDTQYF. CDR3 nucleotides: TGTGCCAGCAGCCGAGACAGCCCAGATACGCAGTATTTT.

On this clonotype itself: An end of the junction does not agree with germline; a read error may underlie this. The chain carries TRBV5-1 and TRBJ2-1, with D unclear. The CDR3 spans 15 residues. Germline lookup yields CDR1 SGHRS and CDR2 YFSETQ. The DNA of the CDR3 is TGCGCCAGCAGCTTGGAGGCACCGTCCTACAATGAGCAGCTCTTC. Protein: CASSLEAPSYNEQLF.

This clonotype was seen a few times. The chain carries TRBV27 and TRBJ1-6; 10 bases map to TRBD1. The CDR3 sequence is 14 residues long. CDR1 and CDR2 (germline): MNHEY, SMNVEV (reference sequence). The trim removed 4 bases at V and 9 bases at J, leaving 3 bases unmatched. CDR3 amino acids: CASSSGQGVSPLHF. The DNA for the CDR3 is TGTGCCAGCAGTTCAGGACAGGGGGTTTCACCCCTCCACTTT.

The chain combines TRBV29-1 with TRBJ2-3; D unresolved. The V and J ends lost 3 bases and 3 bases respectively, with 10 bases between them. The CDR3 sequence is 13 residues long. Germline assignment: CDR1 SQVTM and CDR2 ANQGSEA. DNA for the CDR3: TGCAGCGTTGATCACCCCTGGACAGATACGCAGTATTTT. Amino acid sequence: CSVDHPWTDTQYF.

This clonotype was seen only a few times. The chain combines TRBV7-2 with TRBJ2-3; D not certain. CDR3 length: 16 residues. Germline CDR1 SGHTA, CDR2 FQGNSA. Between the trimmed V and J ends, which lost 5 bases and 2 bases, there was a span of 17 bases. The CDR3 nucleotides read TGTGCCAGCAGCCGACGACTCCCCGCATACACAGATACGCAGTATTTT. This encodes CASSRRLPAYTDTQYF.

This clonotype came up many times. An end of the junction differs from the germline gene, which may be a read error. CDR3 sequence (DNA): TGTGCCATCCGACTCCTGGAGAGCAAAGATACGCAGTATTTT. The encoded protein is CAIRLLESKDTQYF. The genes are TRBV2 and TRBJ2-3; D gene ambiguous. The CDR3 is 14 amino acids. Germline values: CDR1 SNHLY, CDR2 FYNNEI.

As concerns this clonotype: Germline is not matched at one junction end, which may reflect a read error. The chain employs TRBV7-3 and TRBJ1-1, with a weak D call TRBD1 (5 bases). Germline V lookup: CDR1 SGHTA, CDR2 FQGTGA. The CDR3 runs to 14 residues. The CDR3 DNA follows: TGTTCCAGCAGCCACGCGAGGGGAGGGACTGAAGCTTTCTTT. It translates to CSSSHARGGTEAFF.

CDR3: CASRPGHNSPLHF. The CDR3, as DNA: TGTGCCAGCAGACCGGGACACAATTCACCCCTCCACTTT. V is TRBV6-2 or TRBV6-3 and J is TRBJ1-6, with a possible D match to TRBD1 (6 bases). The V gene's germline CDR1 is MNHEY and CDR2 SVGEGT. Deletions cut 6 bases from V and 7 bases from J, with 10 bases between. The length of the CDR3 is 13 residues.

This clonotype was found many times. The CDR3 here is CASSQSLPPSNTQYF. In nucleotides, the CDR3 is TGTGCCAGCAGCCAATCCTTGCCCCCAAGCAATACGCAGTATTTT. The rearrangement joins TRBV3-1 to TRBJ2-3; D unclear. Trimming removed 2 bases from V and 7 bases from J, with 16 bases in between. Germline V gives CDR1 LGHDT, CDR2 YNNKEL (reference sequence). The CDR3 runs 15 residues.

In this sample, this clonotype turned up many times. The V gene is TRBV7-3, the J gene TRBJ2-3; 7 bases map to TRBD1. With 3 bases clipped from V and 5 bases from J, the junction kept 11 bases outside the gene matches. Germline V gene sequence: CDR1 SGHTA, CDR2 FQGTGA. The CDR3 length is 16 residues. CDR3 loop: CASSFYQDRAGDTQYF. The CDR3, as DNA: TGTGCCAGCAGCTTTTACCAAGACAGGGCGGGAGATACGCAGTATTTT.

Many counts were recorded for this clonotype. This sequence joins TRBV11-2 and TRBJ2-5, with no clear D. V lost 5 bases and J 4 bases, leaving 14 bases between the germline ends. The CDR3 sequence is 14 residues long. Germline lookup yields CDR1 SGHAT and CDR2 FQNNGV. The chain's CDR3 is CASSPKPYTETQYF. For the CDR3, the DNA is TGTGCCAGCAGCCCCAAACCCTACACAGAGACCCAGTACTTC.

The CDR3 loop reads CASSGINRDHETTGNTIYF. The CDR3 DNA reads TGTGCCAGCAGTGGGATCAACCGGGACCATGAGACGACTGGAAACACCATATATTTT. The chain employs TRBV25-1 and TRBJ1-3, with D maybe TRBD1 (5 bases). Germline V CDR1 and CDR2: MGHDK, SYGVNS. CDR3 size: 19 residues. V was clipped by 4 bases and J by 2 bases, with 24 bases between them.

CDR3 sequence (DNA): TGTGCCAGCAGGGAGGATACGAACACTGAAGCTTTCTTT. Translated, it gives CASREDTNTEAFF. The chain couples TRBV6-1 to TRBJ1-1; no firm D call. This CDR3 comprises 13 residues. Trimming removed 6 bases at V and 1 base at J, with 9 bases between. Germline lookup yields CDR1 MNHNS and CDR2 SASEGT.

Only a few counts were recorded for this clonotype. The V call is TRBV12-3 or TRBV12-4, the J call TRBJ1-4; D unresolved. The germline V and J ends were trimmed by 1 base and 11 bases, with 8 bases remaining between them. The CDR3 sequence is 12 residues long. The CDR3, as DNA: TGTGCCAGCAGTTTAGACATGCTCAAACTGTTTTTT. The encoded protein is CASSLDMLKLFF.

The chain combines TRBV20-1 with TRBJ2-1; D not resolved. This CDR3 has 11 residues. Germline-derived CDR1 and CDR2 are DFQATT and SNEGSKA (reference sequence). V was clipped by 7 bases and J by 3 bases, with 7 bases between them. CDR3 amino acids: CSVGIYNEQFF. In nucleotides, the CDR3 is TGCAGTGTGGGCATCTACAATGAGCAGTTCTTC.